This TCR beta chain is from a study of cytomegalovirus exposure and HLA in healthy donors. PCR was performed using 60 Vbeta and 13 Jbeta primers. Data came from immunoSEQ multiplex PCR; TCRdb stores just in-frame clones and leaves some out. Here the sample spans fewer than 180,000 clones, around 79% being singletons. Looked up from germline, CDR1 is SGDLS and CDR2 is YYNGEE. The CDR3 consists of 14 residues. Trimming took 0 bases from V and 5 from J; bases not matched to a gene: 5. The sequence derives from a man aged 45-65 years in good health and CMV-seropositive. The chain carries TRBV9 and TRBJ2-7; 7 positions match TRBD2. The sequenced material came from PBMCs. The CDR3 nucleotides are TGTGCCAGCAGCGTAGGCGGGAGCACTCACGAGCAGTACTTC. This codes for CASSVGGSTHEQYF.